In this sample, the clone carrying this T cell receptor beta chain turned up many times. The antigen is undetermined. This sample is drawn from a study of T cells in Graves' hyperthyroidism and ophthalmopathy. Points from the study as a whole: Ophthalmopathy was distinguished from stable hyperthyroidism by 13 V-J signatures.

This CDR3 has 13 amino acids. Germline V CDR1 and CDR2: KGHDR, SFDVKD. Trimming stripped 3 bases from V and 8 bases from J, with 12 bases between. Using RNA transcripts as the source, TCR beta CDR3 regions were amplified. With the HTBI primer set, the TCR CDR3 went through a first round of RT-PCR. One entry per CDR3 protein results from TCRdb running MiXCR on the multiplex PCR reads. Of about 840,000 distinct CDR3 sequences listed, around 39% are singletons. Absence of ophthalmopathy progression within 18 months defined stable Graves' hyperthyroidism. Sequenced sample: blood. The V call is TRBV24-1, the J call TRBJ2-5, with D perhaps matching TRBD2 (6 bases). This sequence originates from a young man with Graves' hyperthyroidism. CDR3 residues: CATSDEPGLTQYF. As DNA, the CDR3 is TGTGCCACCAGTGATGAGCCGGGACTTACCCAGTACTTC.